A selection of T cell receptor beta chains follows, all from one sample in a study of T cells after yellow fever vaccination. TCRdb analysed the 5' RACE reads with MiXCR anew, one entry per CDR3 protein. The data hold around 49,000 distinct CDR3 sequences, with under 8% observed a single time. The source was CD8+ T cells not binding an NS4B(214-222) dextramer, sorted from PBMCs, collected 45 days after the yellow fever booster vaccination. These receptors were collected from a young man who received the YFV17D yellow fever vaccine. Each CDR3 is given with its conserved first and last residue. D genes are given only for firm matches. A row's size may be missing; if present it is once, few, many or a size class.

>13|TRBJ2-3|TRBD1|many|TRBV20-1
CSAAGTVTDTQYF
TGCAGTGCTGCCGGGACAGTCACAGATACGCAGTATTTT
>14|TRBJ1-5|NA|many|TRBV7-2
CASSFSQSNQPQHF
TGTGCCAGCAGCTTTAGCCAGAGCAATCAGCCCCAGCATTTT
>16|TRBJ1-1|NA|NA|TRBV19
CASIGYRRGMNTEAFF
TGTGCCAGTATCGGGTACAGGCGGGGGATGAACACTGAAGCTTTCTTT
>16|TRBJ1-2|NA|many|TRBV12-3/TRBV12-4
CASSTSQGSRNYGYTF
TGTGCCAGCAGTACCTCTCAGGGCTCCCGAAACTATGGCTACACCTTC
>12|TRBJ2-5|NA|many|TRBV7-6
CATRGVAETQYF
TGTGCCACCAGGGGAGTCGCAGAGACCCAGTACTTC
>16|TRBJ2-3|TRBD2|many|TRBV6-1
CASRLLAGVGTDTQYF
TGTGCCAGCAGACTCCTAGCGGGAGTCGGCACAGATACGCAGTATTTT
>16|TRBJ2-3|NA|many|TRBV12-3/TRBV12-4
CASSHTGSGPTDTQYF
TGTGCCAGCAGCCACACGGGGTCGGGTCCGACAGATACGCAGTATTTT
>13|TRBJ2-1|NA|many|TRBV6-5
CASSDPAGNEQFF
TGTGCCAGCTCAGACCCAGCGGGCAATGAGCAGTTCTTC
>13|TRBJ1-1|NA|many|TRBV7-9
CASSSGGGAEAFF
TGTGCCAGCAGCTCCGGTGGGGGTGCTGAAGCTTTCTTT
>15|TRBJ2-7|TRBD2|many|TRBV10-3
CAISDSLAGAFEQYF
TGTGCCATCAGTGATTCTCTAGCGGGGGCCTTTGAGCAGTACTTC
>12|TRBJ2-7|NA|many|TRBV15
CATSRVGAEQYF
TGTGCCACCAGCAGAGTGGGGGCCGAGCAGTACTTC
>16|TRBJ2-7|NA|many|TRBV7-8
CASSSLGAAGRYEQYF
TGTGCCAGCAGCTCGTTGGGGGCGGCGGGCCGATACGAGCAGTACTTC
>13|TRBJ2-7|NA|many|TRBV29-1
CSVQFGHDYEQYF
TGCAGCGTCCAATTCGGGCATGACTACGAGCAGTACTTC
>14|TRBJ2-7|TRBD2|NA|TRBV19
CASSIKGLAYEQYF
TGTGCCAGTAGTATAAAGGGACTAGCTTACGAGCAGTACTTC
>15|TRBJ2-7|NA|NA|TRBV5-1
CASSSPTTGFYEQYF
TGCGCCAGCAGCTCCCCAACTACAGGATTCTACGAGCAGTACTTC
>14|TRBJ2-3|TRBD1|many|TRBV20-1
CSAQDRGRPDTQYF
TGCAGTGCTCAGGACAGGGGGCGCCCAGATACGCAGTATTTT
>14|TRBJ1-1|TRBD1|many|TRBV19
CASSIGQGNTEAFF
TGTGCCAGTAGTATCGGACAGGGGAACACTGAAGCTTTCTTT
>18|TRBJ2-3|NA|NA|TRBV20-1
CSARDHVVPKTSTDTQYF
TGCAGTGCTAGAGATCATGTAGTCCCAAAGACTAGCACAGATACGCAGTATTTT
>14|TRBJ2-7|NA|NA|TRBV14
CASSQDGGIYEQYF
TGTGCCAGCAGCCAAGATGGGGGTATCTACGAGCAGTACTTC
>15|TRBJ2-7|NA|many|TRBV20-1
CSAKFGLTGPYEQYF
TGCAGTGCTAAATTTGGACTAACTGGTCCCTACGAGCAGTACTTC
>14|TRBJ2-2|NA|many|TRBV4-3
CASSQDVGPPELFF
TGCGCCAGCAGCCAAGACGTGGGACCGCCGGAGCTGTTTTTT
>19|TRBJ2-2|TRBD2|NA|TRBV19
CASSTPRLASGSNTGELFF
TGTGCCAGTAGTACACCCAGACTGGCTAGCGGATCGAACACCGGGGAGCTGTTTTTT
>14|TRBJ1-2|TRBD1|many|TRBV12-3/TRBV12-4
CASSLPATGVGYTF
TGTGCCAGCAGTTTACCCGCGACAGGGGTTGGCTACACCTTC
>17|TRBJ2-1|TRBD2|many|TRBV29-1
CSVEGLAGGSSYNEQFF
TGCAGCGTCGAAGGACTAGCGGGAGGAAGCTCCTACAATGAGCAGTTCTTC
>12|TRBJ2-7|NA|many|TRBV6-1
CASSAIPEEQYF
TGTGCCAGCAGTGCCATTCCCGAGGAGCAGTACTTC
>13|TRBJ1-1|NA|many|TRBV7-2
CASSRGPEAEAFF
TGTGCCAGCAGCCGCGGACCCGAGGCCGAAGCTTTCTTT
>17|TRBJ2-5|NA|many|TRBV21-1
CASSRRVGQGKKETQYF
TGTGCCAGCAGCCGCCGAGTCGGACAGGGAAAGAAAGAGACCCAGTACTTC